These 32 T cell receptor beta chains were sequenced from one sample in a study of T cells in Graves' hyperthyroidism and ophthalmopathy. RNA transcripts provided the source from which TCR beta CDR3 regions were amplified. First-round RT-PCR targeting the TCR CDR3 was performed with the HTBI primer set. TCRdb passed the multiplex PCR reads through MiXCR, listing each CDR3 protein once. Seen here are some 500,000 distinct CDR3 sequences, roughly a quarter observed once, and the top ten hold about 10%. Sequenced material: blood. Source of these receptors: a woman aged 30 to 39 with Graves' ophthalmopathy.

The sample holds a few counts of this clonotype. Germline is not matched at one junction end, which may reflect a read error. The rearrangement uses TRBV12-3 or TRBV12-4 and TRBJ1-1, with D unclear. The CDR3 is 14 residues long. As DNA, the CDR3 is TGTGCCAGCAGGCTCACAGATATGAACATTGAAGCTTTCTTT. Translating it yields CASRLTDMNIEAFF.

The rearrangement joins TRBV6-2 or TRBV6-3 to TRBJ2-7, with D perhaps TRBD1 (6 bases). Trimming took off 5 bases at V and 3 bases at J, with 17 bases between the two ends. This CDR3 has 15 residues. The germline CDR1 and CDR2 sequences are MNHEY and SVGEGT. CDR3 coding DNA: TGTGCCAGCAGTCCCACACACGGACAGTACTACGAGCAGTACTTC. Translation: CASSPTHGQYYEQYF.

Ten or more counts support this clonotype. The rearrangement uses TRBV29-1 and TRBJ2-2; D possibly corresponds to TRBD1 (6 bases). CDR3 length: 13 amino acids. CDR1 and CDR2 (germline): SQVTM, ANQGSEA. Trimming took off 7 bases at V and 1 base at J, with 10 bases between the two ends. CDR3 DNA sequence: TGCAGCGGTACACAGGGGAACACCGGGGAGCTGTTTTTT. Translating it yields CSGTQGNTGELFF.

This clonotype was recorded a few times. The chain couples TRBV29-1 to TRBJ2-7, with 9 positions matching TRBD1. V lost 7 bases, J lost 1 base, and 2 bases stayed unmatched. CDR3 length: 12 amino acids. CDR1 is SQVTM and CDR2 is ANQGSEA in the germline V gene. The CDR3 nucleotides are TGCAGCGGGGGGACAGGGTCCTACGAGCAGTACTTC. Translated: CSGGTGSYEQYF.

CDR3 region: CATSRNFYEQYF. The DNA of the CDR3 is TGTGCCACCAGCAGAAACTTCTACGAGCAGTACTTC. The genes are TRBV15 and TRBJ2-7; no firm D call. This CDR3 comprises 12 residues. Trimming removed 2 bases at V and 3 bases at J, with 5 bases between. Germline values: CDR1 LNHNV, CDR2 YYDKDF (reference sequence).

V usage is TRBV7-2 and J usage is TRBJ2-7; 7 nucleotides line up with TRBD2. V shed 5 bases, J shed 5 bases, and the junction held 6 bases outside the gene matches. Germline CDR1 is SGHTA and CDR2 is FQGNSA. The CDR3 is 13 residues long. The CDR3 protein is CASSGRGGNEQYF. DNA for the CDR3: TGTGCCAGCAGCGGGAGGGGTGGTAACGAGCAGTACTTC.

This clonotype was observed at least ten times. V usage is TRBV7-6 and J usage is TRBJ2-5, with 8 bases that match TRBD1. The CDR3 is 14 residues long. V lost 5 bases and J lost 3; bases outside the gene matches: 5. In germline, CDR1 is SGHVS, CDR2 FNYEAQ. As DNA, the CDR3 is TGTGCCAGCAGCCCGCGACAGGGGAAAGAGACCCAGTACTTC. It yields the protein CASSPRQGKETQYF.

This clonotype was seen repeatedly, ten times or more. The chain is built from TRBV6-5 and TRBJ2-7, with no clear D. This CDR3 region has 15 residues. V was clipped by 0 bases and J by 4 bases, with 13 bases between them. The V gene's germline CDR1 is MNHEY and CDR2 SVGAGI. CDR3 in amino acids: CASSYSNTAIYEQYF. In nucleotides, the CDR3 is TGTGCCAGCAGTTACTCGAATACTGCAATTTACGAGCAGTACTTC.

The chain links TRBV20-1 to TRBJ2-5, with D unclear. With 6 bases removed from V and 5 bases from J, the gap between germline ends came to 16 bases. The V gene's germline CDR1 is DFQATT and CDR2 SNEGSKA (reference sequence). The CDR3 loop spans 13 amino acids. CDR3 sequence: CSAERSGPETQYF. The CDR3 DNA follows: TGCAGTGCCGAGCGTAGTGGACCCGAGACCCAGTACTTC.

This clonotype has a count of ten or more. The rearrangement links TRBV4-2 to TRBJ1-5; TRBD1 matches 8 bases. This CDR3 has 18 amino acids. V trimming: 3 bases; J trimming: 4 bases; junction bases outside the gene matches: 14. In germline, CDR1 is LGHNA, CDR2 YNFKEQ. The CDR3 DNA follows: TGTGCCAGCAGCCAGACGTCAGGGGGCGCCTCAGGTAATCAGCCCCAGCATTTT. It specifies CASSQTSGGASGNQPQHF.

This clonotype was detected ten times or more. The chain employs TRBV7-9 and TRBJ2-7; D not certain. The CDR3 is 14 amino acids. CDR1 and CDR2 from the germline V gene are SEHNR and FQNEAQ (reference sequence). The V and J ends lost 1 base and 0 bases respectively, with 7 bases between them. CDR3 residues: CASSLEAGSYEQYF. The CDR3 DNA is TGTGCCAGCAGCTTAGAGGCAGGCTCCTACGAGCAGTACTTC.

This clonotype was recorded many times. The J gene is TRBJ1-2, the V gene TRBV5-1; 10 nucleotides line up with TRBD1. From germline, CDR1 is SGHRS and CDR2 YFSETQ. CDR3 length: 14 amino acids. V gave up 3 bases and J gave up 5 bases; unmatched junction bases: 4. The CDR3 is CASSSRQGAYGYTF. CDR3 nucleotides: TGCGCCAGCAGCTCCCGACAGGGGGCATATGGCTACACCTTC.

This clonotype appeared a few times. The J gene is TRBJ2-6, the V gene TRBV13; no firm D call. This CDR3 contains 17 residues. Germline CDR1 reads PRHDT; CDR2 reads FYEKMQ (reference sequence). V was pared by 10 bases and J by 1 base, with 20 bases between. CDR3 sequence reads: CATSGGLYSSGANVLTF. DNA for the CDR3: TGTGCCACCTCCGGCGGCCTCTACAGTTCTGGGGCCAACGTCCTGACTTTC.

The V and J genes are TRBV11-2 and TRBJ1-3, with D perhaps TRBD1 (6 bases). CDR1 and CDR2 (germline): SGHAT, FQNNGV. V lost 6 bases and J lost 1, with 16 bases in between. The CDR3 has 16 amino acids. The CDR3 loop is CASRAGQLSSGNTIYF. The CDR3 bases are TGTGCCAGCAGGGCCGGACAGCTTTCTTCTGGAAACACCATATATTTT.

Note on this clonotype: A much larger clone sits a single nucleotide away, making a read error possible. The chain has TRBV12-3 or TRBV12-4 and TRBJ1-2, with D perhaps matching TRBD1 (6 bases). There are 15 residues in the CDR3. The ends were cut back, 7 bases at V and 5 bases at J, with 20 bases in the middle. CDR3 protein: CASTTFLDSWYGYTF. CDR3 bases: TGTGCCAGCACTACCTTCCTGGACAGTTGGTATGGCTACACCTTC.

This clonotype was counted ten times or more. The chain has TRBV6-5 and TRBJ2-2; weak D call: TRBD2 (5 bases). The V and J ends lost 1 base and 4 bases respectively, with 7 bases between them. Germline CDR1 and CDR2: MNHEY and SVGAGI. The CDR3 spans 14 residues. CDR3 sequence (DNA): TGTGCCAGCAGTTACTATCGGGGCACCGGGGAGCTGTTTTTT. It translates to CASSYYRGTGELFF.

This sequence joins TRBV2 and TRBJ1-6, with no clear D. Trimming left V 5 bases short and J 1 base short, with 9 bases between. Germline loops: CDR1 SNHLY, CDR2 FYNNEI. The CDR3 is 15 amino acids. The CDR3: CASSSPGSYNSPLHF. The CDR3 DNA reads as TGTGCCAGCAGTTCCCCCGGGTCCTATAATTCACCCCTCCACTTT.

This clonotype was seen many times. This chain links TRBV7-9 with TRBJ2-5; possibly TRBD2 for D (5 bases). The CDR3 is 16 residues long. CDR1 is SEHNR, CDR2 FQNEAQ, per germline (reference sequence). The V end was cut by 4 bases, the J end by 4 bases, with 19 bases between. The CDR3 protein is CASSSPGRRGPETQYF. CDR3 DNA sequence: TGTGCCAGCAGCTCCCCGGGCCGTCGAGGGCCAGAGACCCAGTACTTC.

The table lists this clonotype with a few counts. This chain links TRBV6-5 with TRBJ1-1; D perhaps matches TRBD1 (6 bases). This CDR3 has 13 amino acids. V was clipped by 2 bases and J by 11 bases, with 15 bases between them. Germline assignment: CDR1 MNHEY and CDR2 SVGAGI. This CDR3 reads CASSYRGQGRAFF. For the CDR3, the DNA is TGTGCCAGCAGTTACCGGGGGCAGGGTAGGGCTTTCTTT.

This clonotype came up many times. The chain employs TRBV7-9 and TRBJ1-1; D call uncertain. The CDR3 contains 15 residues. Germline assignment: CDR1 SEHNR and CDR2 FQNEAQ (reference sequence). V gave up 2 bases and J gave up 0 bases, with 10 bases separating them. CDR3 DNA: TGTGCCAGCAGCTTATTCCAAACCCTGAACACTGAAGCTTTCTTT. Amino acid sequence: CASSLFQTLNTEAFF.

This chain joins TRBV20-1 and TRBJ2-7; TRBD2 matches at 7 bases. V lost 0 bases and J lost 6; bases outside the gene matches: 11. In germline, CDR1 is DFQATT, CDR2 SNEGSKA (reference sequence). The CDR3 totals 15 residues. The CDR3 nucleotides read TGCAGTGCTAGAGATTTGCGGGCAGGGAGGGCCGAGCAGTACTTC. The encoded protein is CSARDLRAGRAEQYF.

This clonotype was seen repeatedly, ten times or more. The chain couples TRBV12-3 or TRBV12-4 to TRBJ2-5; D gene uncertain. The CDR3 is 13 residues long. Trimming left V 6 bases short and J 2 bases short, with 10 bases between. CDR3 region: CASSQPPQETQYF. DNA for the CDR3: TGTGCCAGCAGCCAGCCGCCTCAAGAGACCCAGTACTTC.

This clonotype was observed at least ten times. The CDR3: CASSLNPPGQGLDEQYF. DNA for the CDR3: TGTGCCAGCAGCCTAAACCCCCCGGGACAGGGATTGGACGAGCAGTACTTC. The J gene is TRBJ2-7, the V gene TRBV11-2, with 9 nucleotides matching TRBD1. This CDR3 spans 17 amino acids. The J segment lost 5 bases and the V segment lost 5 bases, leaving 16 bases of the junction unmatched. Germline V gene sequence: CDR1 SGHAT, CDR2 FQNNGV. Filled out from reference TRBV11-2 and TRBJ2-7, the complete variable domain reads EAGVAQSPRYKIIEKRQSVAFWCNPISGHATLYWYQQILGQGPKLLIQFQNNGVVDDSQLPKDRFSAERLKGVDSTLKIQPAKLEDSAVYLCASSLNPPGQGLDEQYFGPGTRLTVT.

The V and J genes are TRBV20-1 and TRBJ2-7; D might be TRBD1 (5 bases). Germline values: CDR1 DFQATT, CDR2 SNEGSKA (reference sequence). The length of the CDR3 is 13 residues. V gave up 2 bases and J gave up 3 bases, with 11 bases separating them. CDR3 nucleotides: TGCAGTGCTAGAAAAGGGGTTTACTACGAGCAGTACTTC. Translated, it gives CSARKGVYYEQYF.

Comment on this clonotype: A single base separates this from a much larger clone, so it may be a read error. The chain joins TRBV19 to TRBJ1-1, with D maybe TRBD1 (5 bases). Germline V lookup: CDR1 LNHDA, CDR2 SQIVND (reference sequence). The CDR3 has 13 amino acids. This CDR3 is CASNQGVNTEALF. The CDR3 DNA reads TGTGCCAGTAACCAGGGCGTGAACACTGAAGCTCTCTTT. Filled out from reference TRBV19 and TRBJ1-1, the complete variable domain reads DGGITQSPKYLFRKEGQNVTLSCEQNLNHDAMYWYRQDPGQGLRLIYYSQIVNDFQKGDIAEGYSVSREKKESFPLTVTSAQKNPTAFYLCASNQGVNTEALFGQGTRLTVV.

The chain uses TRBV11-1 and TRBJ2-7, with D perhaps assigned TRBD1 or TRBD2 (5 bases each). Trimming removed 4 bases at V and 2 bases at J, with 18 bases between. CDR1 and CDR2 from the germline V gene are SGHAT and FQDESV (reference sequence). The CDR3 is made up of 16 amino acids. The CDR3 region is CASSYPGPNLPYEQYF. Written as DNA, the CDR3 is TGTGCCAGCAGCTACCCGGGGCCCAACCTCCCCTACGAGCAGTACTTC.

The sample holds one count of this clonotype. This chain joins TRBV5-5 and TRBJ1-2; 7 positions agree with TRBD1. The CDR3 consists of 14 residues. Germline CDR1 SGHKS, CDR2 YYEKEE (reference sequence). V lost 4 bases, J lost 5 bases, and 8 bases stayed unmatched. CDR3 loop: CASSTYRDSYGYTF. The CDR3 DNA reads as TGTGCCAGCAGCACCTACCGGGACAGTTATGGCTACACCTTC.

The V call is TRBV28, the J call TRBJ1-6; TRBD1 might be the D (5 bases). V lost 7 bases and J lost 3, with 19 bases in between. The CDR3 length is 17 residues. CDR1 and CDR2 from the germline V gene are MDHEN and SYDVKM. CDR3 coding DNA: TGTGCCAGCAAACACCCCAGTGGGGCGAACTATAATTCACCCCTCCACTTT. Its protein is CASKHPSGANYNSPLHF.

This clonotype was counted a few times. The chain uses TRBV6-1 and TRBJ2-7, with TRBD1 as a possible D gene (6 bases). The CDR3 is made up of 14 amino acids. V lost 7 bases to trimming and J lost 3 bases, with 16 bases between them. Germline lookup yields CDR1 MNHNS and CDR2 SASEGT. CDR3 sequence reads: CASTRGHGSYEQYF. CDR3 coding DNA: TGTGCCAGCACTAGGGGACACGGAAGCTACGAGCAGTACTTC.

This clonotype was detected ten times or more. V and J are TRBV2 and TRBJ1-1; 10 bases agree with TRBD1. In germline, CDR1 is SNHLY, CDR2 FYNNEI. Trimming cost V 8 bases and J 5 bases; bases outside gene matches: 8. CDR3 size: 14 residues. CDR3 protein: CASCGQGGGTEAFF. The CDR3 nucleotides read TGTGCCAGCTGCGGACAGGGGGGAGGAACTGAAGCTTTCTTT.

This clonotype was seen ten or more times. The chain has TRBV6-1 and TRBJ1-1, with D possibly TRBD1 on 6 matching bases. This CDR3 region has 14 residues. The germline V and J ends were trimmed by 1 base and 11 bases, with 17 bases remaining between them. Germline loops: CDR1 MNHNS, CDR2 SASEGT. The CDR3 DNA sequence: TGTGCCAGCAGTGAAGGACAGGTACGAGCTGGCGCTTTCTTT. It codes for CASSEGQVRAGAFF.

The rearrangement links TRBV6-1 to TRBJ1-2; D not certain. Germline V CDR1 and CDR2: MNHNS, SASEGT. V was shortened by 6 bases and J by 0 bases, with 11 bases between the two germline ends. The CDR3 spans 14 residues. This CDR3 reads CASSPDGPNYGYTF. DNA for the CDR3: TGTGCCAGCAGCCCCGACGGACCTAACTATGGCTACACCTTC.